The text below deals with one T cell receptor (beta chain). Its cognate antigen is unknown. The V end lost 0 bases, the J end lost 5 bases, and 4 bases lay between the germline ends. Germline-derived CDR1 and CDR2 are SEHNR and FQNEAQ (reference sequence). The CDR3 covers 13 residues. The data were taken from a study of T cell responses to AZD1222 COVID-19 vaccine. As for the study in general: Timing groups of about 4 and about 12 weeks for second doses were pooled. General study results and limits: Donors skewed white British and female; clonal diversity was possibly underestimated.

Clones were sequenced by immunoSEQ multiplex PCR, and TCRdb holds only the in-frame ones, with some missing. The sample has tens of thousands of clones; 85% to 90% are singletons. This TCR derives from an adult in good health. The source material was peripheral blood, sampled on day 0 of AZD1222 vaccination. The V and J genes are TRBV7-9 and TRBJ1-4; D gene unclear. Written as DNA, the CDR3 is TGTGCCAGCAGCTTAGCTGGAAATGAAAAACTGTTTTTT. Its translation: CASSLAGNEKLFF.